The 26 T cell receptor beta chains listed next were all sequenced from one sample in a study of PD-L1 blockade in urothelial cancer. Libraries were prepared by immunoSEQ multiplex PCR; TCRdb keeps only in-frame clonotypes and omits some of them. The sample lists 49,000 or so clones, 86% seen once, with roughly 20% in the top ten. Described time point: pretreatment peripheral blood. The sequences come from PBMCs, collected around atezolizumab (anti-PD-L1) treatment. The receptors originated from a man between 60 and 75 years old with urothelial cancer.

The chain couples TRBV7-2 to TRBJ1-3; possible D gene TRBD1, 6 bases. There are 15 residues in the CDR3. Germline CDR1 reads SGHTA; CDR2 reads FQGNSA. Trimming cost V 1 base and J 8 bases, with 15 bases left between them. The CDR3 DNA follows: TGTGCCAGCAGCTTAGGTGCCAGGGGCAGCGACACCATATATTTT. Translated: CASSLGARGSDTIYF.

The chain employs TRBV18 and TRBJ1-5, with TRBD1 matching 7 bases. CDR3 length: 14 amino acids. Trimming removed 0 bases from V and 9 bases from J; junction bases left unmatched: 5. Germline values: CDR1 KGHSH, CDR2 LQKENI. In DNA, the CDR3 is TGTGCCAGCTCACCACCGGGACAGACTCTGCCCCAGCATTTT. Its translation is CASSPPGQTLPQHF.

The J gene is TRBJ1-4, the V gene TRBV6-5, with 10 positions matching TRBD1. The V segment lost 4 bases and the J segment 7 bases; nucleotides outside the gene matches: 6. Germline V gene sequence: CDR1 MNHEY, CDR2 SVGAGI. The CDR3 spans 15 residues. CDR3 sequence reads: CASSLGQGIGEKLFF. CDR3 DNA sequence: TGTGCCAGCAGTTTGGGACAGGGGATCGGTGAAAAACTGTTTTTT.

The rearrangement joins TRBV28 to TRBJ1-2; 7 nucleotides agree with TRBD1. Looked up from germline, CDR1 is MDHEN and CDR2 is SYDVKM. This CDR3 has 15 amino acids. The junction had 9 bases not matched to a gene; V was cut back by 4 bases and J by 4 bases. This CDR3 is CASSSAQGSSYGYTF. In nucleotides, the CDR3 is TGTGCCAGCAGTTCCGCACAGGGGTCCAGCTATGGCTACACCTTC.

CDR3 coding DNA: TGTGCCAGCAGCCAAGCAGGCCCCGGGGAGCTGTTTTTT. Residues: CASSQAGPGELFF. The chain joins TRBV14 to TRBJ2-2; D not certain. The germline V and J ends were trimmed by 1 base and 6 bases, with 6 bases remaining between them. This CDR3 has 13 residues. Per germline, CDR1 SGHDN and CDR2 FVKESK.

The chain joins TRBV19 to TRBJ1-2, with TRBD1 as a possible D gene (6 bases). CDR1 LNHDA and CDR2 SQIVND come from the germline V gene (reference sequence). The V gene lost 7 bases and the J gene lost 5 bases, with 20 bases spanning the gap. This CDR3 is built from 15 residues. In nucleotides, the CDR3 is TGTGCCAGTACGAAAAGGGGGATAGCGGGTTATGGCTACACCTTC. Encoded protein: CASTKRGIAGYGYTF.

The V gene is TRBV18, the J gene TRBJ1-6; D is perhaps TRBD1 (6 bases). The germline V and J ends were trimmed by 2 bases and 5 bases, with 19 bases remaining between them. Germline CDR1 reads KGHSH; CDR2 reads LQKENI. The CDR3 consists of 18 residues. The CDR3 region has the DNA TGTGCCAGCTCACCAACTACTACAGGGACGGCGGATAATTCACCCCTCCACTTT. Translation gives CASSPTTTGTADNSPLHF. The full variable domain, rest sourced from reference TRBV18 and TRBJ1-6, is NAGVMQNPRHLVRRRGQEARLRCSPMKGHSHVYWYRQLPEEGLKFMVYLQKENIIDESGMPKERFSAEFPKEGPSILRIQQVVRGDSAAYFCASSPTTTGTADNSPLHFGNGTRLTVT.

The J gene is TRBJ2-5, the V gene TRBV11-2; D is possibly TRBD1 (6 bases). The germline V gene has CDR1 SGHAT and CDR2 FQNNGV. The CDR3 has 16 amino acids. Trimming stripped 5 bases from V and 2 bases from J, with 18 bases between. CDR3 in amino acids: CASSPPSGTKQETQYF. The CDR3, as DNA: TGTGCCAGCAGCCCCCCTTCCGGGACAAAGCAAGAGACCCAGTACTTC.

The rearrangement joins TRBV7-2 to TRBJ2-7; D is possibly TRBD2 (5 bases). This CDR3 is 15 amino acids long. Germline V gene data show CDR1 as SGHTA and CDR2 as FQGNSA. With 5 bases removed from V and 0 bases from J, the gap between germline ends came to 14 bases. DNA for the CDR3: TGTGCCAGCAGCCCAGAGGACGGGGTCTCCTACGAGCAGTACTTC. Translating it yields CASSPEDGVSYEQYF.

V usage is TRBV10-3 and J usage is TRBJ2-1; TRBD2 aligns across 10 bases. Germline values: CDR1 ENHRY, CDR2 SYGVKD. V trimming: 9 bases; J trimming: 7 bases; junction bases outside the gene matches: 9. The CDR3 totals 14 residues. CDR3 sequence: CAMKGTSESNEQFF. The CDR3 region has the DNA TGTGCCATGAAAGGGACTAGCGAGTCGAATGAGCAGTTCTTC.

This sequence joins TRBV19 and TRBJ1-2, with D possibly being TRBD1 (6 bases). Germline CDR1 LNHDA, CDR2 SQIVND (reference sequence). The CDR3 covers 14 residues. Trimming removed 3 bases at V and 6 bases at J, with 14 bases between. CDR3: CASSIMRGRDGYTF. For the CDR3, the DNA is TGTGCCAGTAGTATTATGCGGGGGCGCGATGGCTACACCTTC.

V and J are TRBV28 and TRBJ1-2, with D possibly TRBD1 on 5 matching bases. The CDR3 is 15 amino acids. CDR1 is MDHEN, CDR2 SYDVKM, per germline. V was clipped by 2 bases and J by 5 bases, with 15 bases between them. The CDR3 nucleotides read TGTGCCAGCAGTTTACAAAGCCGGGGGAATTATGGCTACACCTTC. Residues: CASSLQSRGNYGYTF.

This chain uses TRBV10-2 with TRBJ1-5, with 8 bases identical to TRBD1. From germline, CDR1 is WSHSY and CDR2 SAAADI. The V and J ends lost 5 bases and 6 bases, in that order; junction bases with no gene match: 6. The CDR3 contains 14 residues. CDR3 sequence (DNA): TGCGCCAGCAGTCCGACAGGGGAAAGTCAGCCCCAGCATTTT. Its translation: CASSPTGESQPQHF.

This chain joins TRBV11-1 and TRBJ2-5; 11 positions match TRBD1. From germline, CDR1 is SGHAT and CDR2 FQDESV (reference sequence). The CDR3 consists of 15 residues. The V segment lost 6 bases and the J segment 5 bases; nucleotides outside the gene matches: 8. The CDR3 bases are TGTGCCAGCAGTCGGGACAGGGGGAGATCGGAGACCCAGTACTTC. Residues: CASSRDRGRSETQYF.

The rearrangement joins TRBV4-2 to TRBJ2-3; 13 bases match TRBD2. This CDR3 is built from 17 residues. Trimming at V came to 1 base and at J to 5 bases, leaving 6 bases not matched to a gene. Germline loops: CDR1 LGHNA, CDR2 YNFKEQ. For the CDR3, the DNA is TGTGCCAGCAGCCAAGGACTAGCGGGGGGACAGGTAGATACGCAGTATTTT. Its protein is CASSQGLAGGQVDTQYF.

The V call is TRBV5-1, the J call TRBJ2-5, with 9 bases identical to TRBD2. The CDR3 runs to 17 residues. CDR1 is SGHRS and CDR2 is YFSETQ in the germline V gene. V lost 0 bases, J lost 5 bases, and 11 bases stayed unmatched. DNA for the CDR3: TGCGCCAGCAGCTTGGTTGGTAGCGGGGGACCTTGGGAGACCCAGTACTTC. Encoded protein: CASSLVGSGGPWETQYF.

V gene TRBV27 combines with J gene TRBJ2-1, with D possibly matching TRBD1 (5 bases). There are 14 residues in the CDR3. The germline gives CDR1 MNHEY, CDR2 SMNVEV (reference sequence). Deletions cut 2 bases from V and 2 bases from J, with 7 bases between. The chain's CDR3 is CASSLLGAYNEQFF. CDR3 coding DNA: TGTGCCAGCAGTTTACTAGGGGCCTACAATGAGCAGTTCTTC.

V gene TRBV4-2 combines with J gene TRBJ2-7, with unresolved D. The CDR3 totals 15 residues. Trimming cost V 0 bases and J 0 bases, with 9 bases left between them. Germline loops: CDR1 LGHNA, CDR2 YNFKEQ. As DNA, the CDR3 is TGTGCCAGCAGCCAAGATCACAGAAGCTCCTACGAGCAGTACTTC. It codes for CASSQDHRSSYEQYF.

This chain joins TRBV5-1 and TRBJ2-2; 7 bases agree with TRBD1. The CDR3 is made up of 15 amino acids. The V and J ends lost 0 bases and 3 bases, in that order; junction bases with no gene match: 2. Germline CDR1 SGHRS, CDR2 YFSETQ. This CDR3 reads CASSLAQGYTGELFF. In DNA, the CDR3 is TGCGCCAGCAGCTTGGCACAGGGGTACACCGGGGAGCTGTTTTTT.

This chain joins TRBV18 and TRBJ2-5; TRBD1 matches at 11 bases. The ends lost 2 bases at V and 6 bases at J; junction bases unmatched: 5. The CDR3 is 15 amino acids. Looked up from germline, CDR1 is KGHSH and CDR2 is LQKENI. The CDR3 reads CASSPWTGGRQTQYF. The CDR3, as DNA: TGTGCCAGCTCACCATGGACAGGGGGCAGGCAGACCCAGTACTTC.

V and J are TRBV5-1 and TRBJ2-1, with D unresolved. Trimming shortened V by 5 bases and J by 0 bases, and 12 bases separated the two germline ends. Germline V gives CDR1 SGHRS, CDR2 YFSETQ. The CDR3 spans 15 residues. In nucleotides, the CDR3 is TGCGCCAGCAGAATTGACAAGAGCTCCTACAATGAGCAGTTCTTC. Translation gives CASRIDKSSYNEQFF.

In this sample, this clone turned up a few times. J is TRBJ1-2 and V is TRBV4-1, with 7 bases aligning to TRBD1. This CDR3 region has 14 residues. V trimming: 3 bases; J trimming: 8 bases; junction bases outside the gene matches: 9. Per germline, CDR1 MGHRA and CDR2 YSYEKL. The CDR3 protein is CASSQGQTGRGYTF. CDR3 DNA sequence: TGCGCCAGCAGCCAGGGACAGACAGGAAGGGGCTACACCTTC.

This rearrangement joins TRBV18 to TRBJ2-1, with TRBD1 matching over 7 bases. The CDR3 has 16 amino acids. J was trimmed by 5 bases and V by 2 bases; bases with no gene match: 9. Germline assignment: CDR1 KGHSH and CDR2 LQKENI. The CDR3 region has the DNA TGTGCCAGCTCACCATCAATCCGGGACAGAAACAATGAGCAGTTCTTC. Protein: CASSPSIRDRNNEQFF.

The chain is built from TRBV2 and TRBJ2-7; a possible D gene is TRBD1 (6 bases). Germline CDR1 reads SNHLY; CDR2 reads FYNNEI. The CDR3 is 16 amino acids. Trimming took off 8 bases at V and 0 bases at J, with 20 bases between the two ends. CDR3 sequence (DNA): TGTGCCAGCTTATTTCAGGGGCGGCTCCTCTCCTACGAGCAGTACTTC. This codes for CASLFQGRLLSYEQYF.

This clone was seen once. V is TRBV19 and J is TRBJ2-5; the match to TRBD2 covers 7 bases. Germline lookup yields CDR1 LNHDA and CDR2 SQIVND (reference sequence). The length of the CDR3 is 15 residues. Trimming removed 1 base from V and 1 base from J; junction bases left unmatched: 3. Here the CDR3 DNA reads TGTGCCAGTAGTATAGCTGGGAGGGCCCAAGAGACCCAGTACTTC. Translation gives CASSIAGRAQETQYF.

This clone was found a few times. The chain recombines TRBV12-5 with TRBJ1-2, with D perhaps matching TRBD1 (6 bases). From germline, CDR1 is LGHNT and CDR2 FRNRAP. V was pared by 6 bases and J by 4 bases, with 9 bases between. The CDR3 consists of 12 residues. CDR3 region: CASGQGIYGYTF. CDR3 nucleotide sequence: TGTGCTAGTGGACAGGGCATCTATGGCTACACCTTC.